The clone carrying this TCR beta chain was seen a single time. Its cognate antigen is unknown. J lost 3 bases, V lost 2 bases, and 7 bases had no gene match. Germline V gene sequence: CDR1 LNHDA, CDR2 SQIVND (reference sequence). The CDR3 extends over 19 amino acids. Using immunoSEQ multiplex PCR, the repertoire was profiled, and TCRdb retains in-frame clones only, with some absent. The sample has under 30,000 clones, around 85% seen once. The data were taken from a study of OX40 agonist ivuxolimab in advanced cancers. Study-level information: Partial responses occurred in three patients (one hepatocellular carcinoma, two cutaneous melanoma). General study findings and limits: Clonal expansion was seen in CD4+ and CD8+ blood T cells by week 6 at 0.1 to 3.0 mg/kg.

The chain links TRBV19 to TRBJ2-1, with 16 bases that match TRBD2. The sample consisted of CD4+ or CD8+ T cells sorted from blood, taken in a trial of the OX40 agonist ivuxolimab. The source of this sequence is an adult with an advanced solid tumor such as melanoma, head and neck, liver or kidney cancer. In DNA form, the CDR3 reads TGTGCCAGTAGTATAAGTGGGACTAGCGGGGGGGCCATCTACAATGAGCAGTTCTTC. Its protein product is CASSISGTSGGAIYNEQFF.